Listed below are T cell receptor beta chains from one sample, sequenced in a study of long-term antiretroviral therapy in people with HIV. This table comes from immunoSEQ multiplex PCR, and its TCRdb copy is limited to in-frame clones, with some not included. Among about 30,000 clones listed, 70% to 90% were seen once. Sequencing was performed on unsorted PBMCs, taken 5 years before starting antiretroviral therapy. The receptors stem from a man over 45 with HIV. CDR3s include the opening cysteine and the closing phenylalanine or tryptophan. D genes are given only for firm matches. The size entry is marked missing in some rows and otherwise reads once, few, many or a size class.

D gene,J gene,V gene,clone size,CDR3 protein,CDR3 DNA
-,TRBJ2-1,TRBV18,-,CASSPVRSSYNEQFF,TGTGCCAGCTCACCAGTCCGGAGCTCCTACAATGAGCAGTTCTTC
-,TRBJ2-5,TRBV5-1,-,CASSATRKETQYF,TGCGCCAGCAGCGCTACCCGGAAAGAGACCCAGTACTTC
TRBD1,TRBJ1-5,TRBV29-1,-,CSVSGTGSNQPQHF,TGCAGCGTTAGCGGGACAGGGTCCAATCAGCCCCAGCATTTT
TRBD1,TRBJ1-5,TRBV7-2,-,CASSLWGDRASQPQHF,TGTGCCAGCAGCTTATGGGGGGACAGGGCTAGCCAGCCCCAGCATTTT
-,TRBJ2-1,TRBV11-2,-,CASSLYSNNEQFF,TGTGCCAGCAGCTTGTACAGTAACAATGAGCAGTTCTTC
TRBD1,TRBJ1-5,TRBV6-5,-,CATLDRGGNQPQHF,TGTGCCACCCTAGACAGGGGAGGCAATCAGCCCCAGCATTTT
TRBD2,TRBJ2-3,TRBV5-1,-,CASSLLAGDTDTQYF,TGCGCCAGCAGCCTACTAGCGGGAGACACAGATACGCAGTATTTT
TRBD2,TRBJ2-6,TRBV30,-,CAWNGAGGIGANVLTF,TGTGCCTGGAATGGGGCGGGAGGGATCGGGGCCAACGTCCTGACTTTC
TRBD2,TRBJ2-3,TRBV7-9,-,CAGRTSGADTQYF,TGTGCCGGACGGACTAGCGGGGCAGATACGCAGTATTTT
-,TRBJ1-3,TRBV6-1,-,CASSGGFSGNTIYF,TGTGCCAGCAGTGGAGGGTTCTCTGGAAACACCATATATTTT
-,TRBJ1-5,TRBV15,-,CATSTARAYQPQHF,TGTGCCACCAGCACAGCCCGGGCCTATCAGCCCCAGCATTTT
TRBD1,TRBJ1-2,TRBV5-1,once,CASSPSYRDRGYGYTF,TGCGCCAGCAGCCCTTCTTACAGGGACAGGGGCTATGGCTACACCTTC
-,TRBJ2-5,TRBV20-1,-,CTGLYQETQYF,TGCACGGGACTCTACCAAGAGACCCAGTACTTC
-,TRBJ1-1,TRBV18,-,CASSPPNLGTEAFF,TGTGCCAGCTCACCACCGAACCTGGGCACTGAAGCTTTCTTT
-,TRBJ2-7,TRBV7-9,-,CASSPRLRRSYEQYF,TGTGCCAGCAGCCCCCGGCTACGGCGCTCCTACGAGCAGTACTTC
-,TRBJ2-3,TRBV28,once,CASNSLDYTDTQYF,TGTGCCAGCAATTCCCTCGATTACACAGATACGCAGTATTTT
-,TRBJ1-2,TRBV5-1,-,CASSLAGGVLDYGYTF,TGCGCCAGCAGCTTGGCGGGGGGGGTTTTGGACTATGGCTACACCTTC
TRBD1,TRBJ1-1,TRBV9,once,CASSVDGQGAWTEAFF,TGTGCCAGCAGCGTAGACGGACAGGGGGCATGGACTGAAGCTTTCTTT
TRBD1,TRBJ2-3,TRBV9,-,CASSATGGAYDTQYF,TGTGCCAGCAGCGCCACAGGGGGCGCATATGATACGCAGTATTTT
-,TRBJ1-2,TRBV30,-,CAWSVSGIVGYTF,TGTGCCTGGAGTGTCTCAGGGATAGTGGGCTACACCTTC
-,TRBJ2-5,TRBV9,-,CASSVGGGGGETQYF,TGTGCCAGCAGCGTAGGTGGCGGAGGGGGGGAGACCCAGTACTTC
-,TRBJ1-1,TRBV27,-,CASSLEGMNTEAFF,TGTGCCAGCAGTTTAGAGGGGATGAACACTGAAGCTTTCTTT
TRBD2,TRBJ2-7,TRBV18,once,CASSPNILAGVEQYF,TGTGCCAGCTCACCTAATATACTAGCGGGGGTCGAGCAGTACTTC
TRBD2,TRBJ2-7,TRBV19,-,CASSRGAATSGSTYEQYF,TGTGCCAGTAGTCGGGGCGCAGCGACTAGCGGGAGTACCTACGAGCAGTACTTC
-,TRBJ1-2,TRBV9,-,CASSVEGVGYGYTF,TGTGCCAGCAGCGTTGAGGGGGTAGGGTATGGCTACACCTTC
-,TRBJ2-2,TRBV27,-,CASSPDRWGGELFF,TGTGCCAGCAGTCCAGACAGATGGGGCGGGGAGCTGTTTTTT
-,TRBJ2-7,TRBV19,-,CASRETSAAYYEQYF,TGTGCCAGTAGAGAGACGTCGGCGGCCTACTACGAGCAGTACTTC
-,TRBJ2-3,TRBV7-8,-,CASSPRPGRGTDTQYF,TGTGCCAGCAGCCCTCGTCCGGGCAGGGGCACCGATACGCAGTATTTT
-,TRBJ1-1,TRBV27,few,CASSFDRVGGAFF,TGTGCCAGCAGTTTTGACAGAGTTGGTGGCGCTTTCTTT
TRBD1,TRBJ2-6,TRBV7-2,-,CASSRGQVVGANVLTF,TGTGCCAGCAGCAGGGGGCAGGTCGTTGGGGCCAACGTCCTGACTTTC
TRBD2,TRBJ2-7,TRBV7-6,few,CASSLGVGAGGLVVEQYF,TGTGCCAGCAGCTTAGGGGTAGGGGCGGGAGGCCTCGTCGTCGAGCAGTACTTC
-,TRBJ2-5,TRBV29-1,-,CSVDAGKRETQYF,TGCAGCGTTGATGCTGGGAAGAGAGAGACCCAGTACTTC
-,TRBJ1-2,TRBV6-4,-,CASRLYRVRHGYTF,TGTGCCAGCCGCTTATACAGGGTAAGGCATGGCTACACCTTC
-,TRBJ1-2,TRBV6-1,-,CASSEADYYGYTF,TGTGCCAGCAGTGAAGCAGATTATTATGGCTACACCTTC
-,TRBJ2-4,TRBV5-1,-,CASSLNGGSAKNIQYF,TGCGCCAGCAGCTTGAATGGGGGTTCAGCCAAAAACATTCAGTACTTC
TRBD2,TRBJ2-1,TRBV5-1,-,CASSLVLAGVNEQFF,TGCGCCAGCAGCTTGGTGCTAGCGGGGGTCAATGAGCAGTTCTTC
TRBD1,TRBJ1-3,TRBV5-4,-,CASSRGTAGNTIYF,TGTGCCAGCAGCCGCGGGACAGCTGGAAACACCATATATTTT
-,TRBJ2-1,TRBV18,-,CASSPGTPPGEQFF,TGTGCCAGCTCACCCGGGACCCCCCCTGGTGAGCAGTTCTTC
TRBD2,TRBJ2-5,TRBV5-1,-,CASSLAGTSGETQYF,TGCGCCAGCAGCTTGGCCGGGACTAGCGGGGAGACCCAGTACTTC
-,TRBJ1-3,TRBV2,-,CASSEDVRNTIYF,TGTGCCAGCAGTGAGGATGTGAGAAACACCATATATTTT
TRBD2,TRBJ2-3,TRBV6-1,-,CASSGRLAGGFADTQYF,TGTGCCAGCAGTGGACGACTAGCGGGAGGATTTGCAGATACGCAGTATTTT
TRBD2,TRBJ2-3,TRBV5-1,-,CASSSAGDTQYF,TGCGCCAGCAGCTCAGCGGGGGATACGCAGTATTTT
-,TRBJ2-7,TRBV7-9,-,CASSLVLVIGAGEQYF,TGTGCCAGCAGCTTAGTTTTAGTTATTGGCGCGGGCGAGCAGTACTTC
-,TRBJ1-6,TRBV9,-,CASSAVVGNSPLHF,TGTGCCAGCAGCGCCGTTGTAGGTAATTCACCCCTCCACTTT
TRBD2,TRBJ2-1,TRBV18,-,CASSPNLAGGLIDEQFF,TGTGCCAGCTCACCAAATCTAGCGGGAGGTTTAATCGATGAGCAGTTCTTC
-,TRBJ2-6,TRBV7-3,-,CASSLDRLNVLTF,TGTGCCAGCAGCTTAGACAGGTTGAACGTCCTGACTTTC
-,TRBJ2-2,TRBV11-3,-,CASSLLIDNTGELFF,TGTGCCAGCAGCTTATTAATTGATAACACCGGGGAGCTGTTTTTT